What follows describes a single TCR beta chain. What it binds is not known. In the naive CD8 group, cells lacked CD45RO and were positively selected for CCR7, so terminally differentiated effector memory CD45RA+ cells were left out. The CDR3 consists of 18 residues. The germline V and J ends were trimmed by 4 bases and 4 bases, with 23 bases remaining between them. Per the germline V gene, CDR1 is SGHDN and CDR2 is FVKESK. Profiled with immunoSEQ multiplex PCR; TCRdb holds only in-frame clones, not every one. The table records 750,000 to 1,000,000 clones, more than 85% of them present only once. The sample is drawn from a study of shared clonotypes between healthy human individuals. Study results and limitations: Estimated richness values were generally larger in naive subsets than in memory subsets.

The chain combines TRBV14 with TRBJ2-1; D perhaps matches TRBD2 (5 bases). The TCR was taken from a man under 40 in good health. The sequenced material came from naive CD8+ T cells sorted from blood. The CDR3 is CASSLEHLATAPYNEQFF. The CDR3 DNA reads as TGTGCCAGCAGCCTCGAACATCTAGCAACGGCACCTTACAATGAGCAGTTCTTC. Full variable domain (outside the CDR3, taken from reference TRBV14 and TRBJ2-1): EAGVTQFPSHSVIEKGQTVTLRCDPISGHDNLYWYRRVMGKEIKFLLHFVKESKQDESGMPNNRFLAERTGGTYSTLKVQPAELEDSGVYFCASSLEHLATAPYNEQFFGPGTRLTVL.